This is a list of T cell receptor beta chains from one sample in a study of blood T cells in healthy people across ages. TCRdb fed the 5' RACE reads into MiXCR, producing one record per CDR3 protein. The sample contains about 640,000 distinct CDR3 sequences, approximately 40% of which appear only once. The sample comprised blood. The source is a man older than 75 in good health. Each CDR3 is given with its conserved first and last residue. The D gene is left open where the match is weak. Where a row states a size, it is once, few, many or the class of an expanded clone; other rows omit it.

j_call	v_call	clone_size	cdr3_length	d_call	cdr3_aa	cdr3_nt
TRBJ1-4	TRBV6-2/TRBV6-3	NA	16	TRBD1	CASSYPRTGGGEKLFF	TGTGCCAGCAGTTACCCCCGGACAGGAGGAGGTGAAAAACTGTTTTTT
TRBJ2-1	TRBV29-1	many	15	NA	CSVDGRESSYNEQFF	TGCAGCGTTGATGGCAGGGAGAGCTCCTACAATGAGCAGTTCTTC
TRBJ2-1	TRBV9	few	12	NA	CASTRGGDEQFF	TGTGCCAGCACGAGGGGCGGCGATGAGCAGTTCTTC
TRBJ2-1	TRBV7-2	few	16	TRBD1	CASSLVAGTGEYEQFF	TGTGCCAGCAGCTTAGTAGCCGGGACAGGGGAGTATGAGCAGTTCTTC
TRBJ2-2	TRBV6-2/TRBV6-3	NA	16	TRBD2	CASSQLAGGITGELFF	TGTGCCAGCAGCCAACTAGCGGGAGGCATCACCGGGGAGCTGTTTTTT
TRBJ1-5	TRBV5-1	NA	15	NA	CASSLGGQLNQPQHF	TGCGCCAGCAGCCTGGGCGGGCAGCTCAATCAGCCCCAGCATTTT
TRBJ2-1	TRBV10-3	many	15	TRBD2	CAIRVAGGPHNEQFF	TGTGCCATCAGGGTAGCGGGGGGGCCTCACAATGAGCAGTTCTTC
TRBJ2-7	TRBV3-1	many	15	NA	CASSQGGLSSYEQYF	TGTGCCAGCAGCCAAGGGGGGCTTAGCTCCTACGAGCAGTACTTC
TRBJ2-1	TRBV6-2/TRBV6-3	few	13	TRBD1	CASNTFTGGEQFF	TGTGCCAGCAATACCTTCACAGGGGGTGAGCAGTTCTTC
TRBJ2-3	TRBV7-8	many	14	TRBD1	CASSSGQGADTQYF	TGTGCCAGCAGCTCCGGACAGGGAGCAGATACGCAGTATTTT
TRBJ2-2	TRBV7-8	NA	15	NA	CASSTRDTNTGELFF	TGTGCCAGCAGCACCCGCGACACGAACACCGGGGAGCTGTTTTTT
TRBJ2-1	TRBV20-1	NA	14	TRBD2	CSVIGGTSYNEQFF	TGCAGTGTTATCGGGGGGACTTCCTACAATGAGCAGTTCTTC
TRBJ1-2	TRBV20-1	NA	15	NA	CSARVGGLGYYGYTF	TGCAGTGCTAGAGTGGGGGGGCTAGGGTACTATGGCTACACCTTC
TRBJ2-5	TRBV6-2/TRBV6-3	NA	12	NA	CASCYSGETQYF	TGTGCCAGCTGTTACTCAGGGGAGACCCAGTACTTC
TRBJ2-5	TRBV6-5	NA	12	NA	CASSSRPETQYF	TGTGCCAGCAGTTCCCGCCCCGAGACCCAGTACTTC
TRBJ1-2	TRBV25-1	few	15	TRBD1	CASTLRLGGPYGYTF	TGTGCCAGCACCCTCCGGTTAGGGGGCCCCTATGGCTACACCTTC
TRBJ2-5	TRBV9	NA	15	NA	CASSVAGASQETQYF	TGTGCCAGCAGCGTAGCCGGGGCATCCCAAGAGACCCAGTACTTC
TRBJ2-5	TRBV3-1	NA	16	TRBD2	CANSLRTSGGRETQYF	TGTGCCAACAGCCTACGTACTAGCGGGGGTCGAGAGACCCAGTACTTC
TRBJ2-6	TRBV7-2	many	22	TRBD1	CASSLRSPFPGQSHSGANVLTF	TGTGCCAGCAGCTTAAGGTCCCCTTTCCCGGGACAGTCCCACTCTGGGGCCAACGTCCTGACTTTC
TRBJ2-2	TRBV6-2/TRBV6-3	NA	15	NA	CASSFESVNTGELFF	TGTGCCAGCAGTTTCGAATCCGTGAACACCGGGGAGCTGTTTTTT
TRBJ2-5	TRBV3-1	NA	14	NA	CASSQRGARGTQYF	TGTGCCAGCAGCCAACGCGGGGCCCGGGGGACCCAGTACTTC
TRBJ1-2	TRBV14	NA	14	NA	CASSQVRANYGYTF	TGTGCCAGCAGCCAAGTCAGAGCTAACTATGGCTACACCTTC
TRBJ2-2	TRBV5-1	NA	15	NA	CASRLGTQNTGELFF	TGCGCCAGCCGCCTAGGGACTCAGAACACCGGGGAGCTGTTTTTT
TRBJ1-5	TRBV29-1	NA	12	NA	CSVEEWQGTQHF	TGCAGCGTTGAAGAGTGGCAGGGTACCCAGCATTTT
TRBJ2-3	TRBV4-3	NA	14	NA	CASSQGPEGDTQYF	TGCGCCAGCAGCCAGGGGCCGGAGGGAGATACGCAGTATTTT
TRBJ2-1	TRBV6-4	NA	13	NA	CASSEQTYNEQFF	TGTGCCAGCAGTGAACAGACCTACAATGAGCAGTTCTTC
TRBJ2-7	TRBV28	NA	14	NA	CASTPEGSTYEQYF	TGTGCCAGCACCCCCGAGGGGTCAACCTACGAGCAGTACTTC
TRBJ2-3	TRBV6-2/TRBV6-3	many	16	TRBD2	CASKLASGATTDTQYF	TGTGCCAGCAAATTGGCTAGCGGGGCGACCACAGATACGCAGTATTTT
TRBJ2-3	TRBV7-9	many	13	NA	CASSLATADTQYF	TGTGCCAGCAGCTTAGCGACGGCAGATACGCAGTATTTT
TRBJ2-1	TRBV7-3	many	14	NA	CASSFSGAYNEQFF	TGTGCCAGCAGCTTTAGCGGAGCATACAATGAGCAGTTCTTC
TRBJ1-1	TRBV28	few	15	TRBD1	CASSNTGQMNTEAFF	TGTGCCAGCAGCAACACGGGACAGATGAACACTGAAGCTTTCTTT
TRBJ2-1	TRBV14	NA	14	NA	CASSQAGAVNEQFF	TGTGCCAGCAGCCAAGCGGGAGCGGTGAATGAGCAGTTCTTC
TRBJ2-3	TRBV20-1	few	14	NA	CSARHYWETDTQYF	TGCAGTGCTAGGCATTATTGGGAGACAGATACGCAGTATTTT
TRBJ2-6	TRBV20-1	NA	17	NA	CSARWGSPSSGANALTF	TGCAGTGCTAGATGGGGCAGTCCAAGCTCTGGGGCCAACGCCCTGACTTTC
TRBJ2-4	TRBV5-5	few	14	TRBD2	CASSSTGGINIQYF	TGTGCCAGCAGCTCGACGGGAGGGATCAACATTCAGTACTTC
TRBJ1-2	TRBV7-2	NA	16	NA	CASSPTPRGIGYGYTF	TGTGCCAGCAGCCCCACTCCTCGGGGAATCGGGTATGGCTACACCTTC
TRBJ2-1	TRBV14	once	15	NA	CANSRLQGSYNEQFF	TGTGCCAACAGTCGACTACAGGGCTCCTACAATGAGCAGTTCTTC
TRBJ2-3	TRBV12-3/TRBV12-4	NA	16	NA	CASSSSKSSGTDTQYF	TGTGCCAGCAGTTCCAGCAAATCGTCTGGCACAGATACGCAGTATTTT
TRBJ2-3	TRBV18	NA	17	TRBD1	CASSPATGGPSTDTQYF	TGTGCCAGCTCACCCGCGACAGGGGGCCCTAGCACAGATACGCAGTATTTT
TRBJ2-7	TRBV25-1	few	17	TRBD2	CASRPPRLAGGGHEQYF	TGTGCCAGCAGACCCCCCCGACTAGCGGGAGGAGGCCACGAGCAGTACTTC
TRBJ2-7	TRBV5-1	NA	13	NA	CASSRSISYEQYF	TGCGCCAGCAGCAGGTCCATCTCCTACGAGCAGTACTTC
TRBJ2-5	TRBV24-1	few	15	TRBD1	CATSDAGTGAEEQYF	TGTGCCACCAGTGATGCCGGGACAGGGGCCGAAGAGCAGTACTTC
TRBJ1-5	TRBV20-1	NA	13	TRBD1	CSAIQGVYQPQHF	TGCAGTGCCATACAGGGGGTGTATCAGCCCCAGCATTTT
TRBJ2-1	TRBV7-2	NA	16	TRBD2	CASSPPTSGGYNEQFF	TGTGCCAGCAGCCCCCCGACTAGCGGGGGTTACAATGAGCAGTTCTTC
TRBJ2-7	TRBV15	NA	13	NA	CATSRADPTKQYF	TGTGCCACCAGCAGAGCGGACCCTACGAAGCAGTACTTC